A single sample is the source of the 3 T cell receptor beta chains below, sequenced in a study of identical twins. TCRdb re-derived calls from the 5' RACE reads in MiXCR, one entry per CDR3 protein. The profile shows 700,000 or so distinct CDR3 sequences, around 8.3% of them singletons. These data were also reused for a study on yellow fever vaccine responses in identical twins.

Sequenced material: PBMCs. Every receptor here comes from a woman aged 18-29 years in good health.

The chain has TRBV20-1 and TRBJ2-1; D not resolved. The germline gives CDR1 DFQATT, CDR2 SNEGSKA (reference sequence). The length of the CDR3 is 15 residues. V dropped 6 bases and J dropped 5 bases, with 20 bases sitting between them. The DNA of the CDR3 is TGCAGTGCACCAGTGGCAGCCCAAGGGAACAATGAGCAGTTCTTC. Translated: CSAPVAAQGNNEQFF.

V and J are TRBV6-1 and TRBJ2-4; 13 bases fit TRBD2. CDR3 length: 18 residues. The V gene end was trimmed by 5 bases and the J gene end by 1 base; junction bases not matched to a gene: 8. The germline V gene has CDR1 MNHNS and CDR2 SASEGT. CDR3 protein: CASSRTSGSGGAKNIQYF. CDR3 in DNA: TGTGCCAGCAGTCGGACTAGCGGGAGCGGGGGTGCCAAAAACATTCAGTACTTC.

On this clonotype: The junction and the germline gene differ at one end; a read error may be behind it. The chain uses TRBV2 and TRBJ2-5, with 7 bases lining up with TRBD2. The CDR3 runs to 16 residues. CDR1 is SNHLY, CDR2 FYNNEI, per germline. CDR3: CAIAGTLHGAREIQYF. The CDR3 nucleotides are TGTGCCATCGCGGGGACTTTGCATGGGGCGCGGGAGATCCAGTACTTC.